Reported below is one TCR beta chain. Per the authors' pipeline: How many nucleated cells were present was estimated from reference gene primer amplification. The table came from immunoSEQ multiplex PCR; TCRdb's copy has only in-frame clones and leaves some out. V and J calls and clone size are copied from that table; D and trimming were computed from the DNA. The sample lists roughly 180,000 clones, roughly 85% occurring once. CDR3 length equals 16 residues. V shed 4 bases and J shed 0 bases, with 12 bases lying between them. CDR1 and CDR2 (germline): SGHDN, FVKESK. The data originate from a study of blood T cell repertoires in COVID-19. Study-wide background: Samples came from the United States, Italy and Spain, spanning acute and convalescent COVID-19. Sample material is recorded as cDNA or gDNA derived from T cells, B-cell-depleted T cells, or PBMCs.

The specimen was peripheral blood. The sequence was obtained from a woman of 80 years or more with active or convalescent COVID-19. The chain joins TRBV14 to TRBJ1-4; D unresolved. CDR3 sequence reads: CASSLQAAATNEKLFF. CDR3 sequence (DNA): TGTGCCAGCAGCCTTCAGGCCGCAGCAACTAATGAAAAACTGTTTTTT.